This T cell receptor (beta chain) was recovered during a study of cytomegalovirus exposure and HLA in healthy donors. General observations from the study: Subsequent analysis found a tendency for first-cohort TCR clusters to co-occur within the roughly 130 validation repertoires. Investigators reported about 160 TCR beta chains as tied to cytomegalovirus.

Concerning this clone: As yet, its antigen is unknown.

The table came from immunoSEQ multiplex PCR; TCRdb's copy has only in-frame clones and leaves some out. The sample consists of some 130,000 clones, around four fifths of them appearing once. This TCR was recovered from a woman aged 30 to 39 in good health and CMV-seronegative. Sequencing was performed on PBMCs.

Written as DNA, the CDR3 is TGTGCCAGCAGCTTAGGTCGGCGATCGAGCGGGGAAGAGACCCAGTACTTC. As protein: CASSLGRRSSGEETQYF. The chain couples TRBV7-2 to TRBJ2-5; 7 positions agree with TRBD2. The CDR3 is 17 residues long. J lost 3 bases, V lost 1 base, and 11 bases had no gene match. Germline V gene sequence: CDR1 SGHTA, CDR2 FQGNSA.